This passage covers 22 T cell receptor beta chains from one sample sequenced in a study of CD8 T cells in Susac syndrome. Roughly 0.5 to 1 ug RNA was reverse transcribed with random hexamers. From the immunoSEQ multiplex PCR reads, TCRdb called clonotypes with MiXCR, one entry per CDR3 protein. The sample consists of some 130,000 distinct CDR3 sequences, roughly 76% of them appearing once. The sequencing input was CD8+ T cells from PBMCs. The receptors shown here come from a human donor with multiple sclerosis.

The chain joins TRBV28 to TRBJ1-5, with D uncertain. The CDR3 is 17 amino acids. V was pared by 3 bases and J by 4 bases, with 19 bases between. The germline CDR1 and CDR2 sequences are MDHEN and SYDVKM. The CDR3 protein is CASSFSRDNRGNQPQHF. CDR3 DNA sequence: TGTGCCAGCAGTTTTAGTCGCGATAACCGTGGGAATCAGCCCCAGCATTTT.

The DNA of the CDR3 is TGTGCCAGCAGCTTAGTTGTCGGGGGCCCTACAGATACGCAGTATTTT. Protein sequence: CASSLVVGGPTDTQYF. The chain combines TRBV7-9 with TRBJ2-3; the D gene could be TRBD1 or TRBD2 (6 bases each). Germline V gene data show CDR1 as SEHNR and CDR2 as FQNEAQ (reference sequence). This CDR3 is 16 amino acids long. Deletions cut 1 base from V and 3 bases from J, with 14 bases between. Full variable domain (missing parts from reference TRBV7-9 and TRBJ2-3): DTGVSQNPRHKITKRGQNVTFRCDPISEHNRLYWYRQTLGQGPEFLTYFQNEAQLEKSRLLSDRFSAERPKGSFSTLEIQRTEQGDSAMYLCASSLVVGGPTDTQYFGPGTRLTVL.

This chain joins TRBV29-1 and TRBJ1-2, with TRBD1 matching over 7 bases. This CDR3 region has 16 residues. Germline CDR1 and CDR2: SQVTM and ANQGSEA. The junction had 10 bases not matched to a gene; V was cut back by 0 bases and J by 3 bases. The DNA of the CDR3 is TGCAGCGTTGAAGATTGGATTCGGGGACAGTACTATGGCTACACCTTC. Translated, it gives CSVEDWIRGQYYGYTF.

The chain recombines TRBV7-9 with TRBJ1-4; D gene uncertain. With 0 bases removed from V and 8 bases from J, the gap between germline ends came to 4 bases. This CDR3 has 12 residues. Germline lookup yields CDR1 SEHNR and CDR2 FQNEAQ (reference sequence). CDR3 sequence reads: CASSLAREKLFF. CDR3 DNA sequence: TGTGCCAGCAGCTTAGCGCGGGAAAAACTGTTTTTT. The whole variable domain, remainder taken from reference TRBV7-9 and TRBJ1-4, is DTGVSQNPRHKITKRGQNVTFRCDPISEHNRLYWYRQTLGQGPEFLTYFQNEAQLEKSRLLSDRFSAERPKGSFSTLEIQRTEQGDSAMYLCASSLAREKLFFGSGTQLSVL.

The CDR3 bases are TGTGCCACCCCGAGCCGGGAAGAAGAAGTGGGGAACACTGAAGCTTTCTTT. It specifies CATPSREEEVGNTEAFF. This chain connects TRBV24-1 to TRBJ1-1; no clear D gene. Trimming cost V 9 bases and J 1 base, with 23 bases left between them. CDR1 is KGHDR and CDR2 is SFDVKD in the germline V gene. The CDR3 covers 17 residues.

The genes are TRBV5-6 and TRBJ1-5; no definite D call. CDR3 length equals 16 residues. Between the trimmed V and J ends, which lost 0 bases and 0 bases, there was a span of 10 bases. CDR1 is SGHDT and CDR2 is YYEEEE in the germline V gene. CDR3 DNA: TGTGCCAGCAGCTTGGCAACTGAGGGTAGCAATCAGCCCCAGCATTTT. Its protein product is CASSLATEGSNQPQHF.

The chain links TRBV7-2 to TRBJ2-3; D gene unclear. Trimming removed 4 bases at V and 5 bases at J, with 7 bases between. The CDR3 has 12 amino acids. Germline V lookup: CDR1 SGHTA, CDR2 FQGNSA. The CDR3, as DNA: TGTGCCAGCAGCTCCCCTTTAGATACGCAGTATTTT. This translates into CASSSPLDTQYF.

The V call is TRBV7-8, the J call TRBJ1-5; D is uncertain. Germline V gene data show CDR1 as SGHVS and CDR2 as FQNEAQ. Trimming pared 2 bases from V and 2 bases from J, leaving 10 bases between. The CDR3 sequence is 15 residues long. CDR3 nucleotides: TGTGCCAGCAGCTTAAATTCAGCAGGCAATCAGCCCCAGCATTTT. This sequence encodes CASSLNSAGNQPQHF.

This clonotype was seen a handful of times. The V gene is TRBV4-1, the J gene TRBJ2-2; tentative D call: TRBD2 (6 bases). CDR3 length: 16 amino acids. V was cut by 3 bases and J by 4 bases, with 15 bases left in between. The germline gives CDR1 MGHRA, CDR2 YSYEKL. The CDR3 loop reads CASSQGLSLFTGELFF. The CDR3 bases are TGCGCCAGCAGCCAGGGACTTAGCCTTTTCACCGGGGAGCTGTTTTTT.

The J gene is TRBJ1-5, the V gene TRBV7-8, with D hard to call. Trimming cost V 4 bases and J 5 bases, with 6 bases left between them. CDR3 length: 12 residues. Per germline, CDR1 SGHVS and CDR2 FQNEAQ. This CDR3 reads CASSSNDQPQHF. CDR3 DNA sequence: TGTGCCAGCAGCTCCAACGATCAGCCCCAGCATTTT.

This clonotype turned up a few times. The chain is built from TRBV27 and TRBJ2-1, with D possibly being TRBD2 (5 bases). The CDR3 consists of 14 residues. From germline, CDR1 is MNHEY and CDR2 SMNVEV (reference sequence). The V gene lost 4 bases and the J gene lost 8 bases, with 15 bases spanning the gap. The CDR3 DNA is TGTGCCAGCAGTTCACGGGATGTAATATATGAGCAGTTCTTC. Translated, it gives CASSSRDVIYEQFF.

The chain has TRBV19 and TRBJ2-1; 9 bases fit TRBD2. After removal of 5 bases from V and 6 bases from J, the junction contained 8 bases not matched to a gene. CDR3 size: 15 residues. Looked up from germline, CDR1 is LNHDA and CDR2 is SQIVND (reference sequence). CDR3 nucleotide sequence: TGTGCCAGTAGTGTGACTAGCGGACCCGGCAATGAGCAGTTCTTC. The encoded protein is CASSVTSGPGNEQFF.

J is TRBJ2-5 and V is TRBV5-4; D may be TRBD1 or TRBD2 (5 bases each). Germline V gives CDR1 SGHNT, CDR2 YYREEE (reference sequence). The CDR3 is 14 residues long. The ends were cut back, 4 bases at V and 1 base at J, with 11 bases in the middle. CDR3 protein: CASSVGTIQETQYF. The DNA for the CDR3 is TGTGCCAGCAGCGTGGGGACCATCCAAGAGACCCAGTACTTC.

V is TRBV6-9 and J is TRBJ2-4; possible D gene TRBD2, 5 bases. This CDR3 comprises 18 residues. V was pared by 1 base and J by 0 bases, with 16 bases between. Germline values: CDR1 MNHGY, CDR2 SVAAGI. Here the CDR3 reads CASSYFGGRLIAKNIQYF. The CDR3, as DNA: TGTGCCAGCAGTTATTTTGGAGGTAGGCTCATAGCCAAAAACATTCAGTACTTC.

This chain connects TRBV15 to TRBJ2-1; 12 nucleotides align to TRBD1. V lost 6 bases, J lost 9 bases, and 15 bases stayed unmatched. This CDR3 is 17 amino acids long. Germline V gives CDR1 LNHNV, CDR2 YYDKDF (reference sequence). CDR3 region: CATRSITGTGGFGEQFF. In nucleotides, the CDR3 is TGTGCCACCAGATCCATCACCGGGACAGGGGGCTTCGGTGAGCAGTTCTTC.

V usage is TRBV20-1 and J usage is TRBJ1-2; D might be TRBD1 (6 bases). The length of the CDR3 is 16 residues. V was trimmed by 1 base and J by 5 bases, leaving 20 bases between them. From germline, CDR1 is DFQATT and CDR2 SNEGSKA (reference sequence). Here the CDR3 reads CSARAPEGGRWYGYTF. The CDR3 DNA sequence: TGCAGTGCTAGAGCCCCTGAGGGGGGGAGGTGGTATGGCTACACCTTC.

The chain recombines TRBV6-2 or TRBV6-3 with TRBJ1-6, with D unresolved. This CDR3 is 14 amino acids long. Germline V lookup: CDR1 MNHEY, CDR2 SVGEGT. The V and J ends lost 6 bases and 7 bases respectively, with 13 bases between them. In DNA form, the CDR3 reads TGTGCCAGCAGCCGCGGGCCCGAGAATTCACCCCTCCACTTT. It codes for CASSRGPENSPLHF.

The V and J genes are TRBV5-8 and TRBJ2-3, with 9 nucleotides matching TRBD2. CDR1 SGHTS and CDR2 YDEGEE come from the germline V gene. J gave up 6 bases and V 0 bases, and 8 bases lay outside the gene matches. The CDR3 is made up of 16 amino acids. The CDR3 loop reads CASSLGVAGAPDTQYF. The CDR3 DNA sequence: TGTGCCAGCAGCTTGGGCGTAGCGGGGGCCCCGGATACGCAGTATTTT.

The rearrangement joins TRBV7-9 to TRBJ1-2, with TRBD1 matching over 7 bases. Germline-derived CDR1 and CDR2 are SEHNR and FQNEAQ (reference sequence). This CDR3 is built from 17 residues. V shed 5 bases, J shed 6 bases, and the junction held 18 bases outside the gene matches. Here the CDR3 DNA reads TGTGCCAGCAGCCCGCCTACAGGGGCCGAAGAAATTGATGGCTACACCTTC. This codes for CASSPPTGAEEIDGYTF.

V and J are TRBV27 and TRBJ2-7, with TRBD2 matching 7 bases. The CDR3 extends over 13 amino acids. Germline assignment: CDR1 MNHEY and CDR2 SMNVEV (reference sequence). The V and J ends lost 6 bases and 3 bases, in that order; junction bases with no gene match: 5. The CDR3 reads CASRSTSSYEQYV. In nucleotides, the CDR3 is TGTGCCAGCAGATCGACTAGCAGCTACGAGCAGTACGTC.

The chain uses TRBV5-5 and TRBJ1-5, with 10 bases matching TRBD1. The CDR3 is 16 residues long. CDR1 is SGHKS and CDR2 is YYEKEE in the germline V gene (reference sequence). The ends lost 0 bases at V and 5 bases at J; junction bases unmatched: 5. CDR3 DNA: TGTGCCAGCAGCTTGGGGGACAGGGGACCCTATCAGCCCCAGCATTTT. Amino acid sequence: CASSLGDRGPYQPQHF. The entire variable domain, with the rest obtained from reference TRBV5-5 and TRBJ1-5, is as follows: DAGVTQSPTHLIKTRGQQVTLRCSPISGHKSVSWYQQVLGQGPQFIFQYYEKEERGRGNFPDRFSARQFPNYSSELNVNALLLGDSALYLCASSLGDRGPYQPQHFGDGTRLSIL.

The chain employs TRBV7-3 and TRBJ2-3; 14 nucleotides match TRBD2. V was pared by 8 bases and J by 3 bases, with 4 bases of the junction left unmatched. The CDR3 contains 15 residues. Germline values: CDR1 SGHTA, CDR2 FQGTGA. CDR3 protein: CASCRLAGGTDTQYF. CDR3 sequence (DNA): TGTGCCAGCTGTCGACTAGCGGGAGGGACAGATACGCAGTATTTT.